The source of this TCR beta chain is a study of blood T cell repertoires in COVID-19. As for the study in general: Italy, Spain and the United States were the sources of the convalescent and acute COVID-19 samples. The cDNA or gDNA used as material had been derived from T cells, B-cell-depleted T cells, or PBMCs.

Clinical history reported by participants formed the basis on which cohorts were assigned. Per the original data handling: Amplified reference gene primers provided the basis for estimating nucleated cell counts. The data were produced by immunoSEQ multiplex PCR, yet TCRdb's version contains in-frame clones alone and is incomplete. The V and J calls and clone size were taken over from that table, and D and trimming were inferred from the DNA. The sample holds 250,000 or so clones; about 87% are singletons and the top ten take around 2.6%. The specimen sequenced was PBMCs or T cells enriched from blood (not recorded which). This TCR was recovered from a woman aged 25-40 years with acute COVID-19.

The CDR3 coding sequence is TGTGCCAGCAGTCTTACTAGCGGGGGGGGAGATACGCAGTATTTT. It codes for CASSLTSGGGDTQYF. The chain has TRBV5-4 and TRBJ2-3; the match to TRBD2 covers 13 bases. CDR1 is SGHNT and CDR2 is YYREEE in the germline V gene (reference sequence). This CDR3 has 15 residues. V was pared by 5 bases and J by 5 bases, with 5 bases of the junction left unmatched.